This T cell receptor (beta chain) comes out of a study of shared clonotypes between healthy human individuals. Study-wide results and caveats: The genetic and exposure-history diversity represented was limited by few donors. Donor clonotype sharing was expected to depend on sequencing depth. The generation probabilities recorded for non-shared clonotypes fell below those of clonotypes shared by all four donors.

Several immunoSEQ plates held equal portions of the genomic DNA taken from each subset. Profiled with immunoSEQ multiplex PCR; TCRdb holds only in-frame clones, not every one. The table has fewer than 1 million clones, 96% seen once; the top ten hold less than 0.25%. Germline assignment: CDR1 PRHDT and CDR2 FYEKMQ (reference sequence). Trimming pared 6 bases from V and 8 bases from J, leaving 13 bases between. The CDR3 has 12 amino acids. Notes on this clone: Its antigen remains unknown.

Naive-designated CD8 cells lacked CD45RO, were positively enriched for CCR7, and omitted terminally differentiated effector memory CD45RA+ cells. The chain joins TRBV13 to TRBJ1-2, with D perhaps TRBD1 (5 bases). The sequencing sample was made of naive CD8+ T cells sorted from blood. This sequence originates from a man aged 25 to 40 in good health. The CDR3 region has the DNA TGTGCCAGCAGATTTGGGGGATCAGGCTACACCTTC. Its protein is CASRFGGSGYTF.